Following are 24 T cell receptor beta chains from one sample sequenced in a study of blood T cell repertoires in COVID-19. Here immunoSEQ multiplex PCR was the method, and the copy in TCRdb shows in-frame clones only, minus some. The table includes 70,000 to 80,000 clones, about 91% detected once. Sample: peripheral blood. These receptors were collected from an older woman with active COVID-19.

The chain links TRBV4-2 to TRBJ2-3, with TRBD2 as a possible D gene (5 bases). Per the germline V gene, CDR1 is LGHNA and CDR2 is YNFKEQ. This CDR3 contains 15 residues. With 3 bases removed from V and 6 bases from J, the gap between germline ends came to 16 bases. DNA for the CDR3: TGTGCCAGCAGCCAGGAATGGGGAGCAGGTGATACGCAGTATTTT. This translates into CASSQEWGAGDTQYF.

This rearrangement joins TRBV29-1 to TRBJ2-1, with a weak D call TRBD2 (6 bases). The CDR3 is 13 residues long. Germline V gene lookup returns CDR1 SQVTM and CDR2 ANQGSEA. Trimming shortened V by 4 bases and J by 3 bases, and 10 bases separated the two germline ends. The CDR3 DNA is TGCAGCGTTGGGGGAGGCAACTACAATGAGCAGTTCTTC. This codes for CSVGGGNYNEQFF.

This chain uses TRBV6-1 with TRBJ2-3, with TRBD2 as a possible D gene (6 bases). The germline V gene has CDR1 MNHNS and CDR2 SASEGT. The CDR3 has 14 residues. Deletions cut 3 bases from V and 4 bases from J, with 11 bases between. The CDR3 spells CASSDGGLSDTQYF. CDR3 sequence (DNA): TGTGCCAGCAGTGATGGGGGACTCTCAGATACGCAGTATTTT.

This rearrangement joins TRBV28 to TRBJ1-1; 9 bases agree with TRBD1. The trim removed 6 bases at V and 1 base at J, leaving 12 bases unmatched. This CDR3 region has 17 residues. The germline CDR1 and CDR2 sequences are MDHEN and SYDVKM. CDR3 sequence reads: CASRSLPGQGTNTEAFF. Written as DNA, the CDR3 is TGTGCCAGCAGAAGTTTACCGGGACAGGGAACGAACACTGAAGCTTTCTTT.

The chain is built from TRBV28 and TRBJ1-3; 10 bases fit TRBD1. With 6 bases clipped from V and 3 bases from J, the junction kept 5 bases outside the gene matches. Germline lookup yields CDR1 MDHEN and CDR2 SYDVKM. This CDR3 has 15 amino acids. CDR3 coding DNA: TGTGCCAGCAGACCTGACAGGGGGCTTGGAAACACCATATATTTT. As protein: CASRPDRGLGNTIYF.

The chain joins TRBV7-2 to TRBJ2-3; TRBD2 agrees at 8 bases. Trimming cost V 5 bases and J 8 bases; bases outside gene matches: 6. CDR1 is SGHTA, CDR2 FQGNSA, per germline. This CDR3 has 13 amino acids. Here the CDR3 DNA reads TGTGCCAGCAGCGGCTCACTAGCGGCTACGCAGTATTTT. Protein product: CASSGSLAATQYF. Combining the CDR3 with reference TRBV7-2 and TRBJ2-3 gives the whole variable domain GAGVSQSPSNKVTEKGKDVELRCDPISGHTALYWYRQSLGQGLEFLIYFQGNSAPDKSGLPSDRFSAERTGGSVSTLTIQRTQQEDSAVYLCASSGSLAATQYFGPGTRLTVL.

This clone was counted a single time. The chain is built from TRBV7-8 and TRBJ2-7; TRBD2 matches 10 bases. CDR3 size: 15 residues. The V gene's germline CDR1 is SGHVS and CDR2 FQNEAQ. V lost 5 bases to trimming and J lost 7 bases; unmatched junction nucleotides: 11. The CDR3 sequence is CASSPFLAGEGEQYF. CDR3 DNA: TGTGCCAGCAGCCCTTTCCTAGCGGGAGAAGGAGAGCAGTACTTC. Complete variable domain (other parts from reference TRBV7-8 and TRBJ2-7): GAGVSQSPRYKVAKRGQDVALRCDPISGHVSLFWYQQALGQGPEFLTYFQNEAQLDKSGLPSDRFFAERPEGSVSTLKIQRTQQEDSAVYLCASSPFLAGEGEQYFGPGTRLTVT.

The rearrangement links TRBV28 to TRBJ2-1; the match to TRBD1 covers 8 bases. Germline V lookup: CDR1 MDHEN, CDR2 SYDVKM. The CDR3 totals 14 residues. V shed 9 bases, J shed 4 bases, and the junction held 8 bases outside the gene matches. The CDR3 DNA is TGTGCCAGTCCCCCCGGGACAGGATACAATGAGCAGTTCTTC. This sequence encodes CASPPGTGYNEQFF.

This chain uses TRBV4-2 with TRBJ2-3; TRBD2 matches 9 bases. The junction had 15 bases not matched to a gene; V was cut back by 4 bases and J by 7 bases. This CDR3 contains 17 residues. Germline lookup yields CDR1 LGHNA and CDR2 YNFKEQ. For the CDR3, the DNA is TGTGCCAGCAGCCCAAGCCCTAGCGCGGGAGGGCCTTATACGCAGTATTTT. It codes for CASSPSPSAGGPYTQYF.

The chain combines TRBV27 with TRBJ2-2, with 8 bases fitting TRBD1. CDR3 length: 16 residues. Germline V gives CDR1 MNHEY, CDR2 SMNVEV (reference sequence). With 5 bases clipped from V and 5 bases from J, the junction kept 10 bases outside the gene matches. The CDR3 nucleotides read TGTGCCAGCAGTCCCCTGGACAGGGAACGAACCGGGGAGCTGTTTTTT. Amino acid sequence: CASSPLDRERTGELFF.

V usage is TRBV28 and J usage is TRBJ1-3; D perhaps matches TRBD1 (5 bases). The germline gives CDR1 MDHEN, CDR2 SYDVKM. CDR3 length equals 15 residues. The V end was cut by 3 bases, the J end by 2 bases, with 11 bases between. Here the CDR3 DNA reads TGTGCCAGCAGTTTCGGGGGGAGAGCTGGAAACACCATATATTTT. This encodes CASSFGGRAGNTIYF.

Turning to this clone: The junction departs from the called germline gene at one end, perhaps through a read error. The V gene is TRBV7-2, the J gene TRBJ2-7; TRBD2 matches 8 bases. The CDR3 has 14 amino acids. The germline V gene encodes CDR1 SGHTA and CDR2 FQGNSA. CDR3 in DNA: TGTGCCAGCAGTTCCTGGATGGCGGGAGGTACTCTTTTATTC. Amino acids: CASSSWMAGGTLLF.

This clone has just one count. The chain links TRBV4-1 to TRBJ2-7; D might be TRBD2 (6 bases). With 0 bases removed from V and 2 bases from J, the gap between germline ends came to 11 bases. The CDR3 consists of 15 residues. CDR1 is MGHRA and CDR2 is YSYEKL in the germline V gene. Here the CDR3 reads CASSQDPSAAYEQYF. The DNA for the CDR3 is TGCGCCAGCAGCCAAGACCCTAGCGCCGCCTACGAGCAGTACTTC.

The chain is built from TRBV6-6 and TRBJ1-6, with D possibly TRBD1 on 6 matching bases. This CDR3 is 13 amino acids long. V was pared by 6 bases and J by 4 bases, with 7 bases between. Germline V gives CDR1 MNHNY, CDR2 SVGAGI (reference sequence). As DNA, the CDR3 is TGTGCCAGCAGGGACAGTTATAATTCACCCCTCCACTTT. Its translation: CASRDSYNSPLHF.

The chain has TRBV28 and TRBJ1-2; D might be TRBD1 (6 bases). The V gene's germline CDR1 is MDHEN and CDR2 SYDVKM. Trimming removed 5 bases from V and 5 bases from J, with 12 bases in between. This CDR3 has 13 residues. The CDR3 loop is CASSPTGSYGYTF. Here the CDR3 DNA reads TGTGCCAGCAGTCCGACAGGCTCATATGGCTACACCTTC.

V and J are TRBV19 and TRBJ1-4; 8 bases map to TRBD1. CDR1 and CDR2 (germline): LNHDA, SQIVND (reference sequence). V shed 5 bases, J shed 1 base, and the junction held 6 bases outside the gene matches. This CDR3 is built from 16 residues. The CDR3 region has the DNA TGTGCCAGTAGTCCTCGACAGGGGATAACTAATGAAAAACTGTTTTTT. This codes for CASSPRQGITNEKLFF.

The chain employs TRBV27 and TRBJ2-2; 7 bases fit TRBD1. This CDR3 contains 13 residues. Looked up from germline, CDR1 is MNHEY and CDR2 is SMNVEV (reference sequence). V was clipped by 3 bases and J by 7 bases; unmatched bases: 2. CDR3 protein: CASSLSGGGELFF. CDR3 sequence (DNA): TGTGCCAGCAGTTTGTCAGGGGGCGGGGAGCTGTTTTTT.

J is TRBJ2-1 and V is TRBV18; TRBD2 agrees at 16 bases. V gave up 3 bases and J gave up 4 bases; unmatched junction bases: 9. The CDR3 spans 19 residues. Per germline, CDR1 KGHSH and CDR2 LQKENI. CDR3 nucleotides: TGTGCCAGCTCACCGAACCCGGGACTAGCGGGAGGGATATACAATGAGCAGTTCTTC. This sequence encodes CASSPNPGLAGGIYNEQFF.

CDR3 sequence reads: CASSPPGTGSAGNTIYF. The CDR3 bases are TGTGCCAGCAGCCCTCCCGGGACAGGGTCGGCTGGAAACACCATATATTTT. V and J are TRBV9 and TRBJ1-3; 9 positions agree with TRBD1. The germline V gene has CDR1 SGDLS and CDR2 YYNGEE. Germline trimming cut 4 bases from V and 2 bases from J; bases unmatched to any gene: 10. The CDR3 sequence is 17 residues long.

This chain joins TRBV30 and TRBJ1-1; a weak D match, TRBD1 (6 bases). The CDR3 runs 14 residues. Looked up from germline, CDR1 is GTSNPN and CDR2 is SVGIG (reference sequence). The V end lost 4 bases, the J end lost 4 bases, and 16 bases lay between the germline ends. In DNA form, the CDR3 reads TGTGCCTGGACCCCAGGGGTAGGAATCACTGAAGCTTTCTTT. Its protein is CAWTPGVGITEAFF.

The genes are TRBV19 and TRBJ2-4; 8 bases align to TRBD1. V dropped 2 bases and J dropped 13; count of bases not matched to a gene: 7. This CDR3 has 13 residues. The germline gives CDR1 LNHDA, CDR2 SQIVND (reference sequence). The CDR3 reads CASSIQDRGSQYF. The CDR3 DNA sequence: TGTGCCAGTAGTATACAAGACAGGGGTTCGCAGTACTTC.

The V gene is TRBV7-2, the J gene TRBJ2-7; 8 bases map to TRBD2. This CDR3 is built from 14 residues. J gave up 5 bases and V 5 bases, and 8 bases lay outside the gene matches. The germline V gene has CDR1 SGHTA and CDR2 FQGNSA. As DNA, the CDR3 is TGTGCCAGCAGCCTCCGCGGGGGGCGCGACGAGCAGTACTTC. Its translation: CASSLRGGRDEQYF.

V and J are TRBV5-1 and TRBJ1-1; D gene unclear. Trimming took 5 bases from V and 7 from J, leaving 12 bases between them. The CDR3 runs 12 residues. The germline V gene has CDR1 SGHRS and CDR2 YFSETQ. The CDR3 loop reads CASRRGGYEAFF. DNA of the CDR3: TGCGCCAGCAGGCGGGGAGGGTATGAAGCTTTCTTT.

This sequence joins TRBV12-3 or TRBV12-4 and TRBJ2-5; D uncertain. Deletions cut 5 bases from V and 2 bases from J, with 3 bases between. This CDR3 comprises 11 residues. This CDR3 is CASSTQETQYF. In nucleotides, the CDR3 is TGTGCCAGCAGTACACAAGAGACCCAGTACTTC.